The 8 T cell receptor gamma chains given below trace back to one sample, sequenced in a study of gamma delta lymphoproliferative disorders and STAT genes. TCRdb applied CATT to the multiplex PCR reads for clone calling. The repertoire consists of over a thousand gamma-chain clones, with 9% to 10% occurring once and the leading ten covering about 34%. Genomic DNA from isolated PBMCs served as the sequencing template. Sequenced material: blood. The receptors stem from a human donor in good health.

This clone counts as large. V usage is TRGV4 and J usage is TRGJ1 or TRGJ2. The J gene is not listed in TCRdb, so it was assigned here from a DNA match to germline. The CDR3 consists of 14 residues. CDR1 and CDR2 (germline): EGSTGY, YDSYTSSV. V shed 1 base and J 0 bases; nucleotides not matched to a gene: 3. The CDR3 DNA follows: TGTGCCACCTGGGATGGCCTGAATTATTATAAGAAACTCTTT. As protein: CATWDGLNYYKKLF.

Sample share makes this clone medium-sized. The chain couples TRGV10 to TRGJP1. The J gene, missing from TCRdb, was assigned here through DNA to germline matching. TRGV10 is noted as an ORF with a role that remains uncertain. The CDR3 contains 14 residues. The ends lost 8 bases at V and 9 bases at J; junction bases unmatched: 13. Here the CDR3 reads CAAWGWPERWFKIF. The CDR3 DNA sequence: TGTGCTGCGTGGGGTTGGCCCGAACGTTGGTTCAAGATATTT.

This clone is judged large. The V gene is TRGV10, the J gene TRGJP1. The J gene was not available in TCRdb and was assigned here by matching the DNA to germline segments. TRGV10 is an ORF for which the function is uncertain. The CDR3 sequence is 13 residues long. The J segment lost 1 base and the V segment lost 8 bases, leaving 2 bases of the junction unmatched. The CDR3 spells CAAWGTTGWFKIF. The CDR3 nucleotides are TGTGCTGCGTGGGGTACCACTGGTTGGTTCAAGATATTT.

Within the sample, this clone is medium-sized. The J gene is TRGJ1 or TRGJ2, the V gene TRGV4. No J gene is reported in TCRdb; it was inferred here by comparing the DNA with germline. In germline, CDR1 is EGSTGY, CDR2 YDSYTSSV. There are 14 residues in the CDR3. V was pared by 3 bases and J by 0 bases, with 5 bases of the junction left unmatched. The CDR3 is CATWDPSNYYKKLF. CDR3 in DNA: TGTGCCACCTGGGATCCTTCGAATTATTATAAGAAACTCTTT.

By frequency in the sample, this clone is medium-sized. The chain joins TRGV2 to TRGJP1. The J gene, not given by TCRdb, was assigned here from a germline match of the nucleotide sequence. CDR3 length: 16 amino acids. After removal of 3 bases from V and 3 bases from J, the junction contained 10 bases not matched to a gene. Germline CDR1 and CDR2: EGSNGY and YDSYNSKV. CDR3 protein: CATWDLPGATGWFKIF. The CDR3 region has the DNA TGTGCCACCTGGGACCTCCCGGGGGCCACTGGTTGGTTCAAGATATTT.

This clone is deemed medium-sized. TCRdb's protein and the translated DNA diverge at residue 8; the protein reported here is the translation of the DNA. The V and J genes are TRGV9 and TRGJP. TCRdb supplies no J gene; here it was assigned by aligning the nucleotide sequence to germline. V lost 0 bases to trimming and J lost 9 bases; unmatched junction nucleotides: 5. CDR1 GITISATS and CDR2 ISYDGTV come from the germline V gene (reference sequence). CDR3 size: 16 residues. The CDR3 coding sequence is TGTGCCTTGTGGGAGGTGCGAGTGTTGGGCAAAAAAATCAAGGTATTT. Translating gives CALWEVRVLGKKIKVF.

By its share, this clone is medium-sized (0.01 to 0.1%). The CDR3, as DNA: TGTGCCACCTGGGACGCCTGGTCGAATTATTATAAGAAACTCTTT. It encodes CATWDAWSNYYKKLF. J is TRGJ1 or TRGJ2 and V is TRGV2. The J gene comes from matching the DNA to germline here; TCRdb lacks it. The CDR3 contains 15 residues. Germline CDR1 reads EGSNGY; CDR2 reads YDSYNSKV. V lost 2 bases, J lost 0 bases, and 7 bases stayed unmatched.

A remark on this clone: This may arise from a read error, as a much more abundant clone is one base away. V gene TRGV2 combines with J gene TRGJP2. The J gene, absent from TCRdb, was called here by matching the DNA to germline. CDR3 length: 21 residues. Germline V gives CDR1 EGSNGY, CDR2 YDSYNSKV. The CDR3 protein is CATWNGPVRHPSYSSDWIKTF. DNA of the CDR3: TGTGCCACCTGGAACGGGCCGGTTCGACATCCGAGCTATAGTAGTGATTGGATCAAGACGTTT.